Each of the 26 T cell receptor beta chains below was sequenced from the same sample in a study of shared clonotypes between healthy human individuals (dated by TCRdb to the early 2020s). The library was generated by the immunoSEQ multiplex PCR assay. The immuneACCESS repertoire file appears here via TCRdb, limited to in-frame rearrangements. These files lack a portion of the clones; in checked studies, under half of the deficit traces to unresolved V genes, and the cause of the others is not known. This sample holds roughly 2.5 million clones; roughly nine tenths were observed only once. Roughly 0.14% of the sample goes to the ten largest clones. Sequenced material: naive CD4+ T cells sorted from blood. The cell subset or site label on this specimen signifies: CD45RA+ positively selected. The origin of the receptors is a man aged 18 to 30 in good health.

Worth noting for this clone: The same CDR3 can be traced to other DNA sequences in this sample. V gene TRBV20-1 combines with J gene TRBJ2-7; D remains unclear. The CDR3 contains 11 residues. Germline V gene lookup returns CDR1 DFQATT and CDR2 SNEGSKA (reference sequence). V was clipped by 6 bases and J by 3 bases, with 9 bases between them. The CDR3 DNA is TGCAGTGCGAGGAGCAGCTACGAGCAGTACTTC. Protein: CSARSSYEQYF.

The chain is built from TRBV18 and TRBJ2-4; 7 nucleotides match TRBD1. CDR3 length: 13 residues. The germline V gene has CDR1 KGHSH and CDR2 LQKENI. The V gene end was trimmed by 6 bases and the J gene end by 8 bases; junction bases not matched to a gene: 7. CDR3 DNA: TGTGCCAGCTCGGGACAGACGACGGACATTCAGTACTTC. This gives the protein CASSGQTTDIQYF.

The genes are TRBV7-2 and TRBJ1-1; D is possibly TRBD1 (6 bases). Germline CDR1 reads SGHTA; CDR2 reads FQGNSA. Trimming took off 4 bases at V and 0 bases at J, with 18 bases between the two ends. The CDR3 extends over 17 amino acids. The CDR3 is CASSYLPGRGLNTEAFF. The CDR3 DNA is TGTGCCAGCAGCTACCTCCCAGGCAGGGGATTGAACACTGAAGCTTTCTTT.

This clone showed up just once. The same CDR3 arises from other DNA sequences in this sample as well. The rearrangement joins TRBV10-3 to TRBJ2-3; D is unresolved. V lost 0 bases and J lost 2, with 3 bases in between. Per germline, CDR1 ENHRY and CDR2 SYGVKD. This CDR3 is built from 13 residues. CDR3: CAISESITDTQYF. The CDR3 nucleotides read TGTGCCATCAGTGAGTCTATCACAGATACGCAGTATTTT.

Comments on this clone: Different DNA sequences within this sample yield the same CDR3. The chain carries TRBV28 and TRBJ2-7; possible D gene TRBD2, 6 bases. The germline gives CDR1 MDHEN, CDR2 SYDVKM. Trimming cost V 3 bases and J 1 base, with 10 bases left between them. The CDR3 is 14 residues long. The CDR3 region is CASSLAGSSYEQYF. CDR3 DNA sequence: TGTGCCAGCAGTTTGGCGGGGTCTTCCTACGAGCAGTACTTC.

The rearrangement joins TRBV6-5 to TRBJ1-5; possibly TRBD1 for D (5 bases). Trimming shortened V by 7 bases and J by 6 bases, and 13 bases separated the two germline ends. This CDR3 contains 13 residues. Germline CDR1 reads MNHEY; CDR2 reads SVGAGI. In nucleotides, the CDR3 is TGTGCCAGCAATAGGGGCGCGGGTCAGCCCCAGCATTTT. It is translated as CASNRGAGQPQHF.

The CDR3 loop reads CASNPGTGVYNQPQHF. In DNA, the CDR3 is TGTGCCAGCAACCCCGGGACAGGGGTTTACAATCAGCCCCAGCATTTT. The chain links TRBV6-6 to TRBJ1-5; 10 bases match TRBD1. V lost 7 bases and J lost 3; bases outside the gene matches: 9. The V gene's germline CDR1 is MNHNY and CDR2 SVGAGI (reference sequence). The CDR3 sequence is 16 residues long.

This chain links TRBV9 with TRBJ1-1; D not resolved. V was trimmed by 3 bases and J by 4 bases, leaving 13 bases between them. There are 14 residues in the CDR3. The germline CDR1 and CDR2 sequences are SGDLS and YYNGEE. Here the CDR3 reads CASSDGEPLTEAFF. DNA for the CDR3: TGTGCCAGCAGCGACGGAGAGCCTCTCACTGAAGCTTTCTTT.

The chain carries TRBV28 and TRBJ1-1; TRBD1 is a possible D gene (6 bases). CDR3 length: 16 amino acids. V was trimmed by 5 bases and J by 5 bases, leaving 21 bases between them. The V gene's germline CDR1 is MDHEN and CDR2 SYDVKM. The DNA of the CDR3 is TGTGCCAGCAGTCACCCCACGGGGGCTAGGGTTACTGAAGCTTTCTTT. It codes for CASSHPTGARVTEAFF.

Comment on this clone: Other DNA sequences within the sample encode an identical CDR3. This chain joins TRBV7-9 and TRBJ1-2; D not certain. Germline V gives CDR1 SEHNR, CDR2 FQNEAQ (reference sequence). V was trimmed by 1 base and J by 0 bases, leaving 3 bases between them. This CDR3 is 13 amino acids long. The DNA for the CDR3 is TGTGCCAGCAGCTTAGGCACTAACTATGGCTACACCTTC. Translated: CASSLGTNYGYTF.

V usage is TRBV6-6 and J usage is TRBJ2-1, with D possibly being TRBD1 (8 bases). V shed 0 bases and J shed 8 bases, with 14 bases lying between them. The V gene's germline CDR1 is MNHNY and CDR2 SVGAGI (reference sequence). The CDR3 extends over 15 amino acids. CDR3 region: CASSYSRQGRDEQFF. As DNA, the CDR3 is TGTGCCAGCAGTTACTCGCGACAGGGGAGGGATGAGCAGTTCTTC.

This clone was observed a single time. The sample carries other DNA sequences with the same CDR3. CDR3 nucleotides: TGTGCCAGCTCCCGGGATAGCAATCAGCCCCAGCATTTT. It codes for CASSRDSNQPQHF. V is TRBV18 and J is TRBJ1-5; D gene uncertain. V lost 6 bases and J 0 bases, leaving 6 bases between the germline ends. The CDR3 sequence is 13 residues long. Germline CDR1 is KGHSH and CDR2 is LQKENI.

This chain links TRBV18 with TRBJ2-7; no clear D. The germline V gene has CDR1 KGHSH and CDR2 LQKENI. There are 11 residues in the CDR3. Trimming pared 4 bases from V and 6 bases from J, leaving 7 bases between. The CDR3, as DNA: TGTGCCAGCTCACGGGAATTCGAGCAGTACTTC. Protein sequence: CASSREFEQYF.

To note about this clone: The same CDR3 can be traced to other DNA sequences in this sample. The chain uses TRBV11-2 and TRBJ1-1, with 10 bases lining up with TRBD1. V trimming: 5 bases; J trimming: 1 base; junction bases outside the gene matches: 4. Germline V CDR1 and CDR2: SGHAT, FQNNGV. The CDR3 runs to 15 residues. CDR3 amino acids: CASSPRTGGNTEAFF. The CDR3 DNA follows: TGTGCCAGCAGCCCGAGGACAGGGGGGAACACTGAAGCTTTCTTT.

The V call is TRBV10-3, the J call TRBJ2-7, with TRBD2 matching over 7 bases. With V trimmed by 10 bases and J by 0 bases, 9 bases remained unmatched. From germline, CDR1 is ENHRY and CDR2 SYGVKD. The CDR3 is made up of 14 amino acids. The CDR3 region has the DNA TGTGCCACCCAAAGCGGGACTAACTCCTACGAGCAGTACTTC. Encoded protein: CATQSGTNSYEQYF.

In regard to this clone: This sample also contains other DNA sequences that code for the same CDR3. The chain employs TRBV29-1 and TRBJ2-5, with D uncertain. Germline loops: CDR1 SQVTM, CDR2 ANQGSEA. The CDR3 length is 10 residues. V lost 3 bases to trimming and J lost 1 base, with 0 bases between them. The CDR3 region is CSVDQETQYF. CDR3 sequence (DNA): TGCAGCGTTGACCAAGAGACCCAGTACTTC.

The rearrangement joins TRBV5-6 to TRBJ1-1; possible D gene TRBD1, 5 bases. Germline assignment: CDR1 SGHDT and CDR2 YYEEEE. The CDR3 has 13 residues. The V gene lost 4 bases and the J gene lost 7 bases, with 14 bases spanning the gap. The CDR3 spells CASSKGRRLEAFF. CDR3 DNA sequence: TGTGCCAGCAGCAAGGGACGGAGGCTTGAAGCTTTCTTT.

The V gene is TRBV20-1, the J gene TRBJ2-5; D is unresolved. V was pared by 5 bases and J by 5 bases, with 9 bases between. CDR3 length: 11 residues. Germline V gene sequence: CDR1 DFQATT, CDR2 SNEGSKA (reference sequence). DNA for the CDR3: TGCAGTGCTCCCTCCCGGGAGACCCAGTACTTC. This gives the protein CSAPSRETQYF.

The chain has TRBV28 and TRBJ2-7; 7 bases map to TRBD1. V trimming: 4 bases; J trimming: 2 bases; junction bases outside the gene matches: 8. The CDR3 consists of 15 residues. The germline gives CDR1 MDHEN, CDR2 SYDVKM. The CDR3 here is CASSSGTVPPYEQYF. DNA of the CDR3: TGTGCCAGCAGTTCCGGGACAGTCCCTCCCTACGAGCAGTACTTC.

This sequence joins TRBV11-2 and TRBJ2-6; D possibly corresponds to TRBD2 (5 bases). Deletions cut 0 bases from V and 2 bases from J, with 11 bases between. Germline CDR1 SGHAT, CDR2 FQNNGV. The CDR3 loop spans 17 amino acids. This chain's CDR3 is CASSLDLGEPGANVLTF. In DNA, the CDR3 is TGTGCCAGCAGCTTAGATCTCGGGGAACCTGGGGCCAACGTCCTGACTTTC. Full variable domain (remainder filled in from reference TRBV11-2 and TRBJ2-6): EAGVAQSPRYKIIEKRQSVAFWCNPISGHATLYWYQQILGQGPKLLIQFQNNGVVDDSQLPKDRFSAERLKGVDSTLKIQPAKLEDSAVYLCASSLDLGEPGANVLTFGAGSRLTVL.

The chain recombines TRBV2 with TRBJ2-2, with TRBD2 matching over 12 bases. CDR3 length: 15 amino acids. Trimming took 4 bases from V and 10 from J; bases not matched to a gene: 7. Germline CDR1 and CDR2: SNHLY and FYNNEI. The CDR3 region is CASSVSGLAGVELFF. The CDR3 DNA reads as TGTGCCAGCAGTGTCTCGGGACTAGCGGGTGTGGAGCTGTTTTTT.

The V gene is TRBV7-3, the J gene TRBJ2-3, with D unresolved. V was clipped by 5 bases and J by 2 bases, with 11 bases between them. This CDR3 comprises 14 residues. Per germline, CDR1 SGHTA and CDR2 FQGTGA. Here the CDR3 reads CASSVSSATDTQYF. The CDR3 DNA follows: TGTGCCAGCAGCGTGTCCTCGGCCACAGATACGCAGTATTTT.

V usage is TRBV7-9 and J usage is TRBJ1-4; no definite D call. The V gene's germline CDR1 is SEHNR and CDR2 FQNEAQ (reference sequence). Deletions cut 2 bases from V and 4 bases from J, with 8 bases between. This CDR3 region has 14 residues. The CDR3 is CASSLSRNNEKLFF. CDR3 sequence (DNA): TGTGCCAGCAGCTTATCCAGAAATAATGAAAAACTGTTTTTT. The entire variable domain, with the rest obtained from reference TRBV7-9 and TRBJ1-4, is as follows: DTGVSQNPRHKITKRGQNVTFRCDPISEHNRLYWYRQTLGQGPEFLTYFQNEAQLEKSRLLSDRFSAERPKGSFSTLEIQRTEQGDSAMYLCASSLSRNNEKLFFGSGTQLSVL.

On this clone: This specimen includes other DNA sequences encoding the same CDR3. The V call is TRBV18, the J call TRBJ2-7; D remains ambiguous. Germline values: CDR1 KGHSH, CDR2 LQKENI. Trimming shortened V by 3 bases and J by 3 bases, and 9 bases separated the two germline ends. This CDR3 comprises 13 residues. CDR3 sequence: CASSPPSLYEQYF. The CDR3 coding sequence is TGTGCCAGCTCACCGCCTAGTCTCTACGAGCAGTACTTC.

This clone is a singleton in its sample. The CDR3 loop reads CASSLGSAENTEAFF. The CDR3 coding sequence is TGCGCCAGCAGCTTGGGGTCTGCGGAGAACACTGAAGCTTTCTTT. J is TRBJ1-1 and V is TRBV5-1; no clear D. This CDR3 comprises 15 residues. Trimming removed 0 bases from V and 1 base from J, with 10 bases in between. Looked up from germline, CDR1 is SGHRS and CDR2 is YFSETQ.

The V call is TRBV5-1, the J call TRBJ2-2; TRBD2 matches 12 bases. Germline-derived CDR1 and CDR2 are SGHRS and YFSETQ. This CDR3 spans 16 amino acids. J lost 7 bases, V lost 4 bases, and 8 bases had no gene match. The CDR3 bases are TGCGCCAGCAGCCGAAGACTAGCGGGAGACGTCGGGGAGCTGTTTTTT. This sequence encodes CASSRRLAGDVGELFF.